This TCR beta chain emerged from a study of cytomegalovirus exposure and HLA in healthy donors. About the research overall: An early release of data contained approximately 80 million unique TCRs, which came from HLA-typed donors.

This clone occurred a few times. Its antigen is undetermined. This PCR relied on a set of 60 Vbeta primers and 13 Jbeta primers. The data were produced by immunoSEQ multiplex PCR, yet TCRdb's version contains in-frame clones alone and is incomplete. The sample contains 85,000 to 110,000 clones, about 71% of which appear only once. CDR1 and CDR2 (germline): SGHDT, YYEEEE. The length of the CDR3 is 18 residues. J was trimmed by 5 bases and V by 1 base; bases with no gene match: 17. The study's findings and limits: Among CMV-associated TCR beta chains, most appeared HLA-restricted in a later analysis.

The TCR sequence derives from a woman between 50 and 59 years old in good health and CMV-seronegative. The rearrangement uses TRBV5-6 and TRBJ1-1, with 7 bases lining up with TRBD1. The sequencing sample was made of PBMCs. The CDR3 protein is CASSLRLVYRGLETEAFF. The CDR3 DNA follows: TGTGCCAGCAGCTTGAGGCTCGTCTACAGGGGCTTGGAAACTGAAGCTTTCTTT.